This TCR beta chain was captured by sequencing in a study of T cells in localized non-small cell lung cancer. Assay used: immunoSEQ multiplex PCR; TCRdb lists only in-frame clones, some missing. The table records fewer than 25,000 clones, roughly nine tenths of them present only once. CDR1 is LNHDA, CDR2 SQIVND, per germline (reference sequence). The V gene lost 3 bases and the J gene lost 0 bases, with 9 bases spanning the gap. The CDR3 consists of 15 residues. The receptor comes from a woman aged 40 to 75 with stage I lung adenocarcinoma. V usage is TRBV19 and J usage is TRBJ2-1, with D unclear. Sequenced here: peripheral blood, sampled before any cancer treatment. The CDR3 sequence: CASSIGRSSYNEQFF. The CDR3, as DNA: TGTGCCAGTAGTATCGGGCGGAGCTCCTACAATGAGCAGTTCTTC.